The clone carrying this TCR beta chain was counted a few times. This sample stems from a study of blood T cell repertoires in COVID-19. Study context: The origin of the acute and convalescent COVID-19 samples was the United States, Italy and Spain. Nucleic acid was either cDNA or gDNA, and it came from T cells, B-cell-depleted T cells, or PBMCs.

V was clipped by 8 bases and J by 2 bases; unmatched bases: 7. The CDR3 is 15 residues long. CDR1 LNHDA and CDR2 SQIVND come from the germline V gene (reference sequence). Authors' processing steps: Reference gene primer amplification in the assay estimated nucleated cell counts. Clones were sequenced by immunoSEQ multiplex PCR, and TCRdb holds only the in-frame ones, with some missing. D and trimming were read from the DNA, whereas the V and J calls and clone size are those reported in that table. The sample lists a few hundred thousand clones, roughly 80% occurring once. The clonotype originates from a woman aged 50 to 65 with active or convalescent COVID-19. This chain joins TRBV19 and TRBJ2-1; 9 bases fit TRBD2. Sequencing used peripheral blood. CDR3 nucleotides: TGTGCCAGTGCAGGTAGCGGGAGCCCCTACAATGAGCAGTTCTTC. Its translation is CASAGSGSPYNEQFF. Supplemented by reference TRBV19 and TRBJ2-1, the full variable domain reads DGGITQSPKYLFRKEGQNVTLSCEQNLNHDAMYWYRQDPGQGLRLIYYSQIVNDFQKGDIAEGYSVSREKKESFPLTVTSAQKNPTAFYLCASAGSGSPYNEQFFGPGTRLTVL.